The sequence of this T cell receptor (beta chain) was determined in a study of blood T cell repertoires in COVID-19. Whole-study context: The United States, Italy and Spain supplied acute and convalescent COVID-19 samples. Sources were T cells, B-cell-depleted T cells, or PBMCs; the material itself was cDNA or gDNA.

This CDR3 has 12 amino acids. Trimming cost V 3 bases and J 7 bases, with 10 bases left between them. Germline V gene lookup returns CDR1 SQVTM and CDR2 ANQGSEA. This clone was observed a few times. As handled by the study authors: Quantification of nucleated cells was approximated via reference gene primer amplification. Generated by immunoSEQ multiplex PCR, the TCRdb table keeps only in-frame clones and is missing some. V, J and clone size reflect that table, while D and trimming were determined from the DNA. This sample has roughly 150,000 clones; 83% occur once, and the top ten carry around 2.1%. This chain connects TRBV29-1 to TRBJ2-1; no reliable D call. Sequenced: peripheral blood. This TCR derives from a woman aged 80 or over with acute or convalescent COVID-19. The CDR3 coding sequence is TGCAGCGTTGAGCGGTTTGTAAATGAGCAGTTCTTC. As protein: CSVERFVNEQFF.